What follows are 18 T cell receptor beta chains derived from one specimen sequenced in a study of OX40 agonist ivuxolimab in advanced cancers. The library was built by means of the immunoSEQ multiplex PCR assay. TCRdb stores this immuneACCESS table with in-frame sequences only. Part of the clones is absent; in the studies checked, under half of the shortfall reflects unresolved V genes, and no reason is known for the rest. The sample yields some 81,000 clones; 75% to 85% were counted once. Approximately 0.63% of the sample belongs to the ten largest clones. The sequencing here drew on CD4+ or CD8+ T cells sorted from blood, taken in a trial of the OX40 agonist ivuxolimab. The source is an adult with an advanced solid tumor such as melanoma, head and neck, liver or kidney cancer.

The chain carries TRBV6-6 and TRBJ1-2; D unresolved. The germline CDR1 and CDR2 sequences are MNHNY and SVGAGI (reference sequence). The CDR3 covers 14 residues. Trimming left V 5 bases short and J 3 bases short, with 13 bases between. The CDR3 coding sequence is TGTGCCAGCAGTCTCCCCCCGGGTGACTATGGCTACACCTTC. Its translation: CASSLPPGDYGYTF.

The V call is TRBV11-1, the J call TRBJ1-1; 9 nucleotides line up with TRBD1. J lost 2 bases, V lost 5 bases, and 3 bases had no gene match. Germline V lookup: CDR1 SGHAT, CDR2 FQDESV (reference sequence). The CDR3 runs 14 residues. The CDR3 spells CASSLGQGNTEAFF. The CDR3 region has the DNA TGTGCCAGCAGCCTGGGACAGGGTAACACTGAAGCTTTCTTT. The whole variable domain, filled in from reference TRBV11-1 and TRBJ1-1, reads EAEVAQSPRYKITEKSQAVAFWCDPISGHATLYWYRQILGQGPELLVQFQDESVVDDSQLPKDRFSAERLKGVDSTLKIQPAELGDSAMYLCASSLGQGNTEAFFGQGTRLTVV.

The chain joins TRBV11-2 to TRBJ2-7; TRBD2 might be the D (5 bases). CDR3 length: 11 residues. Per germline, CDR1 SGHAT and CDR2 FQNNGV. Trimming stripped 6 bases from V and 2 bases from J, with 5 bases between. The CDR3 DNA is TGTGCCAGCAGGGGAGCCTACGAGCAGTACTTC. This translates into CASRGAYEQYF.

As concerns this clone: This sample also contains other DNA sequences that code for the same CDR3. The V call is TRBV6-6, the J call TRBJ1-1; 9 bases match TRBD1. Per the germline V gene, CDR1 is MNHNY and CDR2 is SVGAGI (reference sequence). The V segment lost 4 bases and the J segment 5 bases; nucleotides outside the gene matches: 2. The CDR3 contains 13 residues. CDR3 sequence (DNA): TGTGCCAGCAGTTCGACAGGGGGAACTGAAGCTTTCTTT. Its translation is CASSSTGGTEAFF.

The rearrangement joins TRBV11-2 to TRBJ2-7; TRBD2 matches 8 bases. This CDR3 comprises 16 residues. Germline V lookup: CDR1 SGHAT, CDR2 FQNNGV. V shed 5 bases, J shed 7 bases, and the junction held 16 bases outside the gene matches. CDR3 amino acids: CASSTAPPGLASEQYF. In DNA, the CDR3 is TGTGCCAGCAGCACCGCCCCCCCCGGACTAGCTAGTGAGCAGTACTTC.

The chain uses TRBV5-4 and TRBJ1-1; no clear D. Germline-derived CDR1 and CDR2 are SGHNT and YYREEE (reference sequence). Deletions cut 4 bases from V and 1 base from J, with 11 bases between. The CDR3 sequence is 14 residues long. The CDR3 protein is CASSPGQKNTEAFF. The CDR3 region has the DNA TGTGCCAGCAGCCCCGGGCAGAAGAACACTGAAGCTTTCTTT.

This rearrangement joins TRBV5-1 to TRBJ2-1; 9 nucleotides line up with TRBD2. The J segment lost 9 bases and the V segment lost 3 bases, leaving 13 bases of the junction unmatched. CDR3 size: 16 residues. The germline gives CDR1 SGHRS, CDR2 YFSETQ. The CDR3 bases are TGCGCCAGCAGCTGGGAGGCCGGGCGGGGGGGTTCTGAGCAGTTCTTC. It codes for CASSWEAGRGGSEQFF.

V is TRBV6-1 and J is TRBJ2-1; TRBD2 aligns across 9 bases. The CDR3 runs 14 residues. In germline, CDR1 is MNHNS, CDR2 SASEGT. V trimming: 5 bases; J trimming: 7 bases; junction bases outside the gene matches: 6. The CDR3 here is CASSRGGAGNEQFF. In DNA form, the CDR3 reads TGTGCCAGCAGTCGCGGGGGGGCCGGGAATGAGCAGTTCTTC.

This sequence joins TRBV12-5 and TRBJ1-6, with D possibly matching TRBD1 (6 bases). The CDR3 sequence is 13 residues long. Trimming stripped 5 bases from V and 10 bases from J, with 12 bases between. Germline-derived CDR1 and CDR2 are LGHNT and FRNRAP. CDR3 protein: CASGVGGGSPLHF. The CDR3 region has the DNA TGTGCTAGTGGTGTGGGGGGGGGCTCACCCCTCCACTTT.

The rearrangement joins TRBV7-2 to TRBJ1-2; 10 nucleotides match TRBD1. The J segment lost 4 bases and the V segment lost 0 bases, leaving 8 bases of the junction unmatched. Germline V gene sequence: CDR1 SGHTA, CDR2 FQGNSA. The CDR3 covers 17 residues. The CDR3 DNA reads TGTGCCAGCAGCTTAGCGGTAGACAGGGGGCGCAGCTATGGCTACACCTTC. Protein: CASSLAVDRGRSYGYTF.

This chain connects TRBV25-1 to TRBJ1-2; TRBD1 might be the D (6 bases). Germline CDR1 and CDR2: MGHDK and SYGVNS. Trimming shortened V by 5 bases and J by 4 bases, and 14 bases separated the two germline ends. CDR3 length: 14 amino acids. This CDR3 is CASSSTGSSYGYTF. CDR3 bases: TGTGCCAGCAGTTCGACAGGATCCTCCTATGGCTACACCTTC.

This clone was counted once. This rearrangement joins TRBV5-5 to TRBJ2-7; no firm D call. Germline V gene lookup returns CDR1 SGHKS and CDR2 YYEKEE (reference sequence). V was pared by 1 base and J by 2 bases, with 13 bases between. CDR3 length: 15 residues. CDR3: CASSLHLDGTYEQYF. The CDR3 DNA reads TGTGCCAGCAGCTTGCATTTGGACGGAACCTACGAGCAGTACTTC. Looking up the rest from reference TRBV5-5 and TRBJ2-7 gives the full variable domain: DAGVTQSPTHLIKTRGQQVTLRCSPISGHKSVSWYQQVLGQGPQFIFQYYEKEERGRGNFPDRFSARQFPNYSSELNVNALLLGDSALYLCASSLHLDGTYEQYFGPGTRLTVT.

This clone appeared a few times. The J gene is TRBJ2-7, the V gene TRBV6-1; tentatively, D is TRBD1 or TRBD2 (5 bases each). V was shortened by 6 bases and J by 4 bases, with 13 bases between the two germline ends. The CDR3 runs to 13 residues. CDR1 MNHNS and CDR2 SASEGT come from the germline V gene. CDR3 region: CASSPGQRYEQYF. DNA for the CDR3: TGTGCCAGCAGCCCGGGGCAGCGTTACGAGCAGTACTTC.

This clone was observed once. The CDR3 protein is CASSLATLYGEQYF. In DNA form, the CDR3 reads TGTGCCAGCAGCTTAGCGACTCTTTACGGGGAGCAGTACTTC. The chain recombines TRBV7-9 with TRBJ2-7; D is ambiguous. This CDR3 region has 14 residues. In germline, CDR1 is SEHNR, CDR2 FQNEAQ (reference sequence). V was pared by 0 bases and J by 7 bases, with 13 bases between.

The CDR3 sequence: CASSLEGGLEHF. The DNA for the CDR3 is TGTGCCAGCAGCTTAGAAGGGGGCCTGGAGCATTTT. The V call is TRBV7-9, the J call TRBJ1-5; 7 nucleotides align to TRBD1. V lost 1 base and J lost 14; bases outside the gene matches: 5. Germline V gene lookup returns CDR1 SEHNR and CDR2 FQNEAQ (reference sequence). The CDR3 has 12 amino acids.

The V call is TRBV5-6, the J call TRBJ2-5, with 7 bases matching TRBD2. Unmatched junction bases numbered 8, after V lost 2 bases and J lost 4 bases. The CDR3 sequence is 15 residues long. From germline, CDR1 is SGHDT and CDR2 YYEEEE. The CDR3 spells CASSFRGEGPETQYF. The DNA of the CDR3 is TGTGCCAGCAGCTTCCGAGGGGAGGGTCCAGAGACCCAGTACTTC. Looking up the rest from reference TRBV5-6 and TRBJ2-5 gives the full variable domain: DAGVTQSPTHLIKTRGQQVTLRCSPKSGHDTVSWYQQALGQGPQFIFQYYEEEERQRGNFPDRFSGHQFPNYSSELNVNALLLGDSALYLCASSFRGEGPETQYFGPGTRLLVL.

The chain recombines TRBV4-2 with TRBJ2-2; 7 bases align to TRBD2. Germline V gene data show CDR1 as LGHNA and CDR2 as YNFKEQ. The CDR3 has 14 residues. V lost 6 bases, J lost 0 bases, and 1 base stayed unmatched. For the CDR3, the DNA is TGTGCCAGCAGGAGCGGGGCGAACACCGGGGAGCTGTTTTTT. This codes for CASRSGANTGELFF.

The gene calls are TRBV19 and TRBJ1-5; the match to TRBD1 covers 7 bases. Germline V lookup: CDR1 LNHDA, CDR2 SQIVND (reference sequence). V shed 1 base, J shed 0 bases, and the junction held 3 bases outside the gene matches. The CDR3 loop spans 16 amino acids. The chain's CDR3 is CASSIAGQSSNQPQHF. The CDR3 nucleotides read TGTGCCAGTAGTATAGCGGGACAGAGTAGCAATCAGCCCCAGCATTTT.